Listed here is a single T cell receptor (beta chain). The sample belongs to a study of blood T cells in healthy people across ages. It was with a sample-barcoded 5' primer and a J-beta primer mix that a second PCR of about 6 to 12 cycles was run. TCRdb reprocessed the 5' RACE reads via MiXCR and lists one record per CDR3 protein. The sample records fewer than 1,200,000 distinct CDR3 sequences, around 25% being singletons. Trimming stripped 0 bases from V and 4 bases from J, with 12 bases between. The CDR3 loop spans 14 amino acids. In germline, CDR1 is SQVTM, CDR2 ANQGSEA. This same sample was also part of a study on T cells of mothers and their children.

The clonotype originates from a girl aged 2 to 10 in good health. This chain uses TRBV29-1 with TRBJ1-2; D remains ambiguous. The source material was blood. CDR3 DNA: TGCAGCGTTGAAGACCCCCGGCGAAGCTATGGCTACACCTTC. Protein: CSVEDPRRSYGYTF.